This TCR beta chain was retrieved from a study of blood T cells in healthy people across ages. Notes on the study in general: Since the PBMCs were unsorted, naive and antigen-experienced cells could not be conclusively compared.

Then a second PCR, running roughly 6 to 11 cycles, was carried out with a sample-barcoded 5' primer and a J-beta primer mix. The template-switch adaptor, which had 12 random nucleotides, put a tag on each cDNA molecule. TCRdb itself ran the 5' RACE reads through MiXCR, one entry per CDR3 protein. Of about 670,000 distinct CDR3 sequences in the sample, around 38% were seen once. Every donor gave 7.5 to 10 milliliters of peripheral blood. Per sample, at least 5 micrograms of total RNA were extracted. A word on this clonotype: The target antigen is unknown.

Trimming at V came to 5 bases and at J to 6 bases, leaving 12 bases not matched to a gene. The germline V gene encodes CDR1 DFQATT and CDR2 SNEGSKA (reference sequence). This CDR3 region has 17 residues. This clonotype was obtained from a man of 80 years or more in good health. J is TRBJ2-2 and V is TRBV20-1, with 13 bases that match TRBD2. Sequencing was done on a sample of blood. DNA of the CDR3: TGCAGTGCTCCAATTGGACTAGCGGGAGTTTTAGCCGGGGAGCTGTTTTTT. Translating it yields CSAPIGLAGVLAGELFF.